This T cell receptor (beta chain) was identified in a study of T cell responses to AZD1222 COVID-19 vaccine. Study observations and caveats: Spike-specific TCR breadth and depth rose after two AZD1222 doses.

The CDR3 is 12 amino acids. Trimming removed 1 base at V and 5 bases at J, with 4 bases between. Germline CDR1 MGHRA, CDR2 YSYEKL. Turning to this clone: Its target is unknown.

TCRdb keeps only in-frame clones here, not all; method: immunoSEQ multiplex PCR. The sample lists around 200,000 clones, 88% seen once, with 25% to 30% in the top ten. The input for sequencing was peripheral blood, taken 28 days after the second AZD1222 dose. The clonotype was recovered from an adult who received the AZD1222 COVID-19 vaccine. V usage is TRBV4-1 and J usage is TRBJ2-3; no clear D gene. CDR3 in DNA: TGCGCCAGCAGCCAAGCGAGAGATACGCAGTATTTT. This codes for CASSQARDTQYF.